The sequence of this T cell receptor (beta chain) was determined in a study of CD8 T cells in Susac syndrome (dated by TCRdb to between 2019 and 2020). Some background on the complete study: Of the Susac syndrome patients who were sequenced, under 10 were in clinical remission while six had clinically active disease. At blood withdrawal, Susac syndrome patients were therapy-naive, treated with corticosteroids (with IVIg additionally given to some), or treated with IVIg alone. Repertoire sequencing was used to test whether CD8+ T cell activation and differentiation in Susac syndrome was antigen driven. The full study reports these points: The number of individuals in the TCR sequencing and HLA analysis was acknowledged as relatively small. The CD4+ T cell repertoire of patients with Susac syndrome showed no detectable clonal expansion.

RNA was extracted with the RNeasy kit and about 0.5 to 1 ug was reverse transcribed using random hexamers. The immunoSEQ multiplex PCR assay, covering 54 Vbeta and 13 Jbeta segments, was used to amplify TCR beta CDR3 regions. Bias from PCR amplification was corrected by using a synthetic template baseline for primer optimization and for computational correction. Under the source paper's analysis protocol: Reads were annotated to V, D and J genes according to IMGT and were analyzed with immunoSEQ Analyzer, with only productive sequences retained. To calculate clonality, Shannon entropy was normalized by log2 of the number of productive unique sequences and then subtracted from one. For each patient and control, public and private clones were evaluated among the 100 most prevalent clones. Clones were defined as Susac-specific when absent from the healthy and MS cohorts, from over a thousand published viral clones and from other ImmuneACCESS disease sequences. TCRdb took the public reads, trimmed them with fastp at Q25, ran MiXCR for clone calling and kept in-frame beta chains. Rows with a matching CDR3 protein are joined into one entry that keeps the most common DNA and genes. The V and J calls reflect TCRdb's pipeline rather than the authors' work. Recorded for this sample are about 170,000 distinct CDR3 sequences; 90% to 97% of them occurred a single time. Around 0.12% of the sample is held by the ten biggest clonotypes.

The CDR3 runs 15 residues from the cysteine to the phenylalanine. Only the CDR3 DNA is retained, 45 bases long and in frame from the first base. The germline V gene supplies CDR1 SGHAT and CDR2 FQNNGV. V and J lose 3 bases and 5 bases, and a span of 16 bases separates them. High-throughput TCR beta sequencing profiled peripheral blood CD8+ and CD4+ T cells from healthy donors, Susac syndrome patients and multiple sclerosis patients. The Susac syndrome patients fulfilled recently defined diagnostic criteria for either definite or probable disease. Bulk CD8+ and CD4+ T cells were purified by magnetic negative isolation, while CD8+ TEMRA cells were enriched using FACS. Blood was collected in EDTA tubes and processed within 24 hours, with PBMCs isolated through density gradient centrifugation. PBMCs destined for TCR sequencing were cryopreserved in liquid nitrogen and later thawed in a 37 °C water bath. A purity of at least 90% was achieved for sorted or isolated CD4+, CD8+ and CD8+ TEMRA cells.

About this clonotype itself: Its target antigen remains unknown. Base qualities are not provided; no much larger clone lies one nucleotide away.

The chain joins TRBV11-2 to TRBJ2-5; a tentative D match to TRBD1 spans 6 bases. The sample consisted of CD4+ T cells from PBMCs. The clonotype originates from a human donor with Susac syndrome. The CDR3 region has the sequence CASSLGATERETQYF. The nucleotide sequence is given as TGTGCCAGCAGCTTGGGGGCTACCGAGAGGGAGACCCAGTACTTC.